This T cell receptor beta chain was sequenced during a study of T cell responses to AZD1222 COVID-19 vaccine. Study-wide background: Both about-4-week and about-12-week second-dose recipients were combined.

On this clone: As yet, its antigen is unknown.

General study findings and limits: Samples come after the peak T cell response, not at day 14. A rise in Spike-specific TCR breadth and depth followed two AZD1222 doses. At study baseline, merely more than 5 AZD1222 recipients were seropositive.

The length of the CDR3 is 13 residues. With V trimmed by 6 bases and J by 3 bases, 1 base remained unmatched. Clones were read by immunoSEQ multiplex PCR, and TCRdb kept only the in-frame ones, dropping some. The sample lists some 200,000 clones, just under 90% occurring once. V gene TRBV12-3 or TRBV12-4 combines with J gene TRBJ1-2; 10 positions match TRBD1. Sequencing used peripheral blood, obtained on day 0 of AZD1222 vaccination. This sequence was found in an adult in good health. The CDR3: CASRGTGDYGYTF. The CDR3 DNA reads TGTGCCAGCAGGGGGACAGGGGACTATGGCTACACCTTC.